This TCR beta chain was sequenced for a study of cytomegalovirus exposure and HLA in healthy donors listed by TCRdb under 2017. Background for the entire study: An earlier analysis of under 600 of the donors reported 250 to 350 Gb of sequence data and 100 million to 130 million unique TCR beta sequences from about 200 million T cells. An early release covering about 600 HLA-typed donors comprised 250 to 350 gigabases of sequencing data and around 80 million unique TCR sequences. The genetic ancestry cluster associated with self-reported Caucasian donors included around four fifths of the roughly 360 genotyped donors. The study aimed to test whether signatures of past pathogen exposure could be identified by cataloging public T cell receptors. The study profiled the T cell repertoires of hundreds of subjects by immunosequencing and related them to cytomegalovirus serostatus. A separate validation cohort of approximately 130 different subjects was used in addition to the roughly 700-subject first cohort. The study combined high-throughput TCR immunosequencing, statistical association of individual TCRs with disease status, and machine learning to predict cytomegalovirus infection status. To study patterns of TCR occurrence, a later analysis re-analyzed previously published TCR beta repertoires from more than 550 donors and added high-resolution HLA genotyping. Rather than drawing on any new phenotypic data, the later analysis identified candidate immune exposures from TCR beta sequences and the way those sequences occurred across donors. In an earlier analysis of 550 to 700 of the donors, high-throughput TCR beta sequencing was used to judge whether each TCR beta V gene segment behaved as functional or pseudogenic. Donor age, sex, ethnicity and CMV serostatus were compiled alongside the repertoire data. A later genetic analysis took genome-wide SNP genotypes for about 65% of the 666 donors and used that subset as a discovery cohort. Every repertoire in the discovery cohort had been generated on one and the same sequencing platform. HLA typing included class I and class II loci at four-digit resolution. Typing coverage differed by locus: A, B, C, DRB1 and DQB1 were typed in roughly 629-630 donors, DQA1 in approximately 520, DPA1 in around 610, and DPB1 in just under 480. Five DR-DQ haplotypes were treated as single units for association and clustering because of strong linkage in the cohort. Across approximately 400 genotyped donors of the cohort, an average of roughly 200,000 unique TCR beta nucleotide sequences per donor were sequenced, and approximately 17% of those sequences were non-productive. On the study overall, not on this receptor specifically: A later genetic analysis reported fewer N-insertions in productive TCRs among donors in an Asian-associated ancestry cluster than the approximately 670-donor mean. Roughly uniform sequencing depth across donors was assumed in presence/absence analyses, although this assumption may not hold. Because counts were too low, roughly 16 rarely observed V segments, including chromosome 9 orphons, were excluded from the earlier analysis of under 650 of the donors. CMV serostatus was the only immune exposure information available for the cohort. A later analysis associated some 17,000 TCR beta sequences with specific HLA alleles at a false discovery rate of 0.05. In a later analysis, most CMV-associated TCR beta chains were found to appear HLA-restricted, with HLA associations seemingly driven largely by CMV exposure. Most TCR sequences were observed very rarely across donors, whereas some public TCRs were present in many individuals. A further reported finding was that TCR beta sequences accurately predicted the HLA-A and HLA-B alleles for most subjects in the first cohort. A cluster of highly shared sequence variants was judged likely to be a technical artifact of the sequencing pipeline. The classifier was reported to diagnose cytomegalovirus status with high specificity and sensitivity in both the original cohort and the validation cohort. A later analysis found that TCR association rates varied across HLA loci, with DRB1 alleles showing the most associated TCRs and HLA-C alleles the fewest. Broadly in line with IMGT annotations, most TCR beta V segments showed up in productive rearrangements about 90% or about 30% of the time in an earlier analysis of a few hundred of the donors. In a later genetic analysis, a missense DCLRE1C variant was associated with V-gene and J-gene trimming of TCR beta chains, and the association was replicated in an independent cohort. In a later analysis, HLA-associated TCR beta chains showed more clonal expansion and lower generation probabilities than non-associated chains that were equally common. Three of the identified cytomegalovirus-associated TCR beta chains were confirmed in vitro to be specific for cytomegalovirus antigens. Linkage disequilibrium might explain the correlated functional status among segregating V segments, but an unknown experimental factor could not be ruled out. In a later analysis, several top co-occurrence clusters were reported to appear linked to parvovirus B19, influenza, CMV and Epstein-Barr virus. Because HLA typing was unavailable for some donors at each locus, only the typed subset was used in association tests. In the study, around 150 TCR beta chains were listed as associated with cytomegalovirus. This cohort had only TCR beta chains sequenced, and the lack of alpha or paired-chain data limited which features could be detected. According to the authors, the approach could potentially be generalized to other disease states and immunological phenotypes. When HLA alleles, especially DR and DQ, strongly co-occurred, attributing TCR associations to individual alleles was difficult.

Receptor amplification or capture employed the immunoSEQ multiplex PCR assay. For the multiplex PCR, a mixture combining 60 forward primers for TCR Vbeta segments and 13 reverse primers for TCR Jbeta segments was used. Amplification of the CDR3 region of rearranged TCR beta genes was performed with a multiplex PCR assay on genomic DNA. The Illumina HiSeq System was used to sequence the amplified TCR beta libraries as 87-base-pair reads. On the authors' methods: In a later analysis, tens of millions of unique TCR beta chains were counted across the 650 to 750 repertoires, and approximately 11 million of these chains were shared by at least two donors. Raw reads were error-corrected and collapsed into unique sequences with a nearest-neighbor algorithm that merged closely related sequences to remove PCR and sequencing errors. CDR3 sequences were aligned to IMGT reference sequences to assign V, D and J gene segments. For a sequence to be retained, a match of at least six nucleotides was required to both a V gene segment and a J gene segment. A rearrangement was called productive if the CDR3 had no stop codons and remained in frame with V and J, and every other rearrangement was called non-productive. CDR3 was defined by IMGT convention, running from the second conserved V-encoded cysteine to the conserved J-encoded phenylalanine. Sequences without an unambiguous match to a single V gene segment were excluded from the earlier analysis of about 600 of the donors. An earlier analysis of a few hundred of the donors called V segments functional above 56.7% productive rearrangements and segregating when the between-donor standard deviation exceeded 5%. A statistical classification framework was built for diagnosing cytomegalovirus status from the catalog of TCR beta chain sequences. V and J gene assignment, in a later analysis, came from comparing TCR nucleotide sequences with IMGT/GENE-DB human TR gene sequences. The TCRdist pipeline was used in a later analysis to assign CDR3 sequences and most-parsimonious VDJ recombination scenarios. In a later analysis, each TCR beta chain was defined by its CDR3 amino acid sequence together with its V-gene family, and reads lacking a unique V-gene family were excluded. To address suspected cross-contamination and a sequencing artifact, a later analysis removed a few hundred highly shared, low-generation-probability nucleotide sequences. A later analysis calculated a clonal expansion index for each public chain from normalized within-repertoire ranks of inferred template counts. In a later analysis, generation probabilities were computed using a VDJ recombination model fitted to out-of-frame rearrangements, and the results were checked against IGoR. In a later analysis, TCR-TCR, TCR-HLA and TCR-CMV co-occurrence was scored with hypergeometric tests, and a repertoire-size bias correction was applied to TCR pairs. To estimate false discovery rates, a later analysis permuted the HLA or CMV assignments 20 times. A later analysis grouped co-occurring TCRs with DBSCAN, adding TCRdist sequence similarity when clustering within HLA-allele-positive subsets. For co-occurrence clustering, repertoires with fewer than 30,000 or more than 120,000 public chains were excluded, along with roughly five repertoires with anomalous nucleotide sharing. Imported from immuneACCESS, the table was reduced by TCRdb to in-frame sequences with V and J called. These copies leave out some clones; in studies compared against another copy, an unresolved V gene accounts for under half, and the cause of the remainder is not known. V and J calls and clone size are those listed in that table; D and trimming were worked out from the DNA. This sample holds around 150,000 clones; 75% to 85% were observed only once. The top ten clones comprise 2% to 3% of the sample.

The cohort consisted of more than 650 healthy bone marrow donors. At the time of sampling, every cohort member was nominally healthy, though immune exposures that went unrecorded were likely present. The donor tested CMV seronegative and was one of the 352 seronegative cohort members. A peripheral blood sample was collected from each donor, and TCR beta sequencing was performed on peripheral blood mononuclear cells. The Qiagen DNeasy Blood Extraction Kit was used to extract genomic DNA from the blood cell samples. Regarding this clone: What antigen it recognizes has not been identified. Per-base quality was not reported, and no clone a single base away is much larger than it.

Input material: PBMCs. The clonotype originates from a man aged 50 or older in good health and CMV-seronegative.

The nucleotide sequence is given as TGTGCCAGCAGCTTGAATCTGGGGGCGGGTGGCTACACCTTC. Its translation reads: CASSLNLGAGGYTF. The rearrangement combines TRBV5-6 with TRBJ1-2; a tentative D call is TRBD1 (6 bases match). The CDR3 numbers 14 residues from cysteine through phenylalanine. The sequence is cut down to CDR3 DNA, 42 bases in frame from base 1. V and J lose 1 base and 7 bases, and a span of 14 bases separates them. CDR1 and CDR2, per the germline V gene, are SGHDT and YYEEEE.